This T cell receptor (beta chain) is from a study of beta chain features in type 1 diabetes. There are a few counts of this clone. Its cognate antigen is unknown. The CDR3 totals 17 residues. Germline V gene sequence: CDR1 LNHNV, CDR2 YYDKDF (reference sequence). V gave up 3 bases and J gave up 0 bases, with 18 bases separating them. Purity above 95% was achieved in all sorted populations. Expressed TCRB transcripts were sequenced because the isolated RNA had all been reverse transcribed beforehand. Clones were read by immunoSEQ multiplex PCR, and TCRdb kept only the in-frame ones, dropping some. In the table there are hundreds of thousands of clones, roughly 13% of which are singletons. General study findings and limits: Shorter TCRB CDR3s, moderately but significantly so, marked every one of the four CD4+ subsets in Type 1 diabetes patients. Type 1 diabetes patients had fewer VDJ junction insertions and more deletions.

The sample taken for sequencing was naive CD4+ T cells from blood. This receptor was identified in a man aged 18 to 35 with type 1 diabetes. The V and J genes are TRBV15 and TRBJ2-7; no clear D. The CDR3, as DNA: TGTGCCACCAGCAGGCGACTGGCATCCACGAGCTCCTACGAGCAGTACTTC. Protein: CATSRRLASTSSYEQYF.